This T cell receptor beta chain was identified in a study of immune heterogeneity within non-small cell lung tumors. Whole-study context: There were several squamous cell carcinomas, fewer than twelve non-squamous carcinomas and 1 tumor not otherwise specified.

CDR3 of TCR beta was amplified by multiplex PCR that used 32 V and 13 J primers. TCRdb processed the multiplex PCR reads anew with MiXCR; each CDR3 protein has one entry. The sample yields 9,500 or so distinct CDR3 sequences, 26% seen once. Germline V gene sequence: CDR1 SNHLY, CDR2 FYNNEI. This CDR3 has 14 amino acids. V lost 0 bases and J lost 2, with 8 bases in between. General study results and limits: Some T-cell receptor beta clonotypes occurred at high frequency. These high-frequency clonotypes were largely distinct between individual patients. Local clonality of T cells correlated moderately yet significantly with local tumor mutational burden (R approximately 0.35).

The table lists this clonotype with many counts. What it recognizes is unknown. The template for each sample was approximately 0.65 ug of genomic DNA, which had been extracted from bulk tumor tissue. Spaced far apart, several biopsies were taken from each primary tumor during surgery. Newly diagnosed with untreated non-small cell lung cancer, the patients underwent curative surgery. Donors comprised newly diagnosed non-small cell lung cancer patients undergoing surgery with curative intent. V gene TRBV2 combines with J gene TRBJ2-7; D not resolved. The TCR sequence derives from a woman in her fifties or sixties with non-small cell lung cancer. Sequenced material: lung tumor tissue. The CDR3 nucleotides read TGTGCCAGCAGTGAAGCCGCAGTCGCCTACGAGCAGTACTTC. It yields the protein CASSEAAVAYEQYF.